These T cell receptor beta chains were read from a single sample in a study of OX40 agonist ivuxolimab in advanced cancers. Clones were sequenced by immunoSEQ multiplex PCR, and TCRdb holds only the in-frame ones, with some missing. The table lists roughly 74,000 clones, approximately 81% of them singletons. The sequencing used CD4+ or CD8+ T cells sorted from blood, collected in a trial of the OX40 agonist ivuxolimab. These receptor sequences come from an adult with an advanced solid tumor such as melanoma, head and neck, liver or kidney cancer. CDR3s include the opening cysteine and the closing phenylalanine or tryptophan. The D gene is left open where the match is weak. For some rows the clone size is stated as once, few or many, or as a class when expanded; others skip it.

d_gene,j_gene,abundance,v_gene,CDR3aa,CDR3nt
-,TRBJ1-5,-,TRBV6-1,CASSSQVQPQHF,TGTGCCAGCAGCTCCCAGGTCCAGCCCCAGCATTTT
-,TRBJ2-5,-,TRBV9,CASSVSPQGQETQYF,TGTGCCAGCAGCGTAAGTCCGCAGGGCCAAGAGACCCAGTACTTC
-,TRBJ1-3,-,TRBV4-2,CASSRDRGGNTIYF,TGTGCCAGCAGCCGTGACCGCGGGGGAAACACCATATATTTT
-,TRBJ1-1,-,TRBV27,CASSIYRDVTAEAFF,TGTGCCAGCAGTATATACAGAGACGTCACGGCTGAAGCTTTCTTT
-,TRBJ2-7,-,TRBV19,CASSRDSRGYEQYF,TGTGCCAGTAGTAGGGACTCGAGGGGGTACGAGCAGTACTTC
TRBD1,TRBJ1-5,-,TRBV4-1,CASSQYITGVNQPQHF,TGCGCCAGCAGCCAGTATATCACAGGGGTCAATCAGCCCCAGCATTTT
TRBD2,TRBJ2-5,-,TRBV7-2,CASSLGLAGGQETQYF,TGTGCCAGCAGCTTAGGACTAGCGGGGGGACAAGAGACCCAGTACTTC
-,TRBJ1-2,few,TRBV5-1,CASSAVSLGYGYTF,TGCGCCAGCAGCGCTGTAAGTTTAGGCTATGGCTACACCTTC
TRBD1,TRBJ1-4,-,TRBV4-1,CASSLRQGQEKLFF,TGCGCCAGCAGCCTCCGACAGGGTCAAGAAAAACTGTTTTTT
TRBD1,TRBJ2-1,-,TRBV6-1,CASNRDRVGEQFF,TGTGCCAGCAACCGGGACAGGGTCGGTGAGCAGTTCTTC
-,TRBJ1-2,-,TRBV28,CASSSSPRGGYTF,TGTGCCAGCAGTTCTAGCCCCAGGGGAGGCTACACCTTC
-,TRBJ2-6,-,TRBV27,CASSPGPLRRTPNSGANVLTF,TGTGCCAGCAGTCCGGGACCTCTCCGACGAACACCCAACTCTGGGGCCAACGTCCTGACTTTC
-,TRBJ1-1,-,TRBV4-2,CASSQVGGGTEAFF,TGTGCCAGCAGCCAAGTCGGGGGGGGCACTGAAGCTTTCTTT
TRBD1,TRBJ1-1,-,TRBV5-6,CASTPGGAGTEAFF,TGTGCCAGCACCCCAGGGGGGGCGGGTACTGAAGCTTTCTTT
-,TRBJ1-1,-,TRBV12-5,CASGSPTGQMNTEAFF,TGTGCTAGTGGTTCCCCTACCGGACAGATGAACACTGAAGCTTTCTTT
-,TRBJ1-3,-,TRBV19,CASRRQLSFSGNTIYF,TGTGCCAGTAGACGACAGCTCTCCTTCTCTGGAAACACCATATATTTT
-,TRBJ1-2,few,TRBV28,CASSVNYGYTF,TGTGCCAGCAGTGTTAACTATGGCTACACCTTC
TRBD2,TRBJ2-1,-,TRBV4-3,CASSQEWNPGLPNKQFF,TGCGCCAGCAGCCAAGAATGGAACCCGGGACTACCCAATAAGCAGTTCTTC
TRBD2,TRBJ2-1,-,TRBV4-3,CASSQATSGLPKGGQFF,TGCGCCAGCAGCCAAGCAACTAGCGGGCTCCCCAAGGGAGGGCAGTTCTTC
TRBD2,TRBJ2-5,-,TRBV7-2,CASSSTSSGGKIAQYF,TGTGCCAGCAGCTCCACGTCCAGCGGGGGGAAGATAGCCCAGTACTTC
TRBD1,TRBJ1-6,-,TRBV25-1,CASSRQGAGSPLHF,TGTGCCAGCAGTCGGCAGGGGGCGGGTTCACCCCTCCACTTT
-,TRBJ1-2,-,TRBV19,CASSIQQGNYGYTF,TGTGCCAGTAGTATACAACAGGGAAACTATGGCTACACCTTC
-,TRBJ1-4,-,TRBV5-5,CASSPGPSSGEKLFF,TGTGCCAGCAGCCCGGGTCCGTCGTCGGGAGAAAAACTGTTTTTT
-,TRBJ2-1,-,TRBV30,CAWNPGTYNEQFF,TGTGCCTGGAACCCGGGTACCTACAATGAGCAGTTCTTC
-,TRBJ2-2,-,TRBV9,CASSVDVGGANTGELFF,TGTGCCAGCAGCGTTGATGTAGGGGGGGCGAACACCGGGGAGCTGTTTTTT
TRBD1,TRBJ2-3,once,TRBV11-2,CASSRRTGTTDTQYF,TGTGCCAGCAGCAGAAGGACAGGGACGACAGATACGCAGTATTTT
TRBD1,TRBJ2-7,-,TRBV19,CASSALDRPYEQYF,TGTGCCAGTAGTGCACTGGACAGGCCCTACGAGCAGTACTTC
-,TRBJ2-5,-,TRBV5-1,CASSLGGAGQETQYF,TGCGCCAGCAGCTTGGGAGGGGCGGGCCAAGAGACCCAGTACTTC
-,TRBJ2-3,-,TRBV5-1,CASSQAKTSTDTQYF,TGCGCCAGCAGCCAGGCAAAAACTAGCACAGATACGCAGTATTTT
-,TRBJ1-3,-,TRBV9,CASSVDSLGGNTIYF,TGTGCCAGCAGCGTTGACAGTCTCGGCGGAAACACCATATATTTT
TRBD2,TRBJ2-1,once,TRBV10-2,CASSVKREWNEQFF,TGCGCCAGCAGTGTTAAGCGGGAGTGGAATGAGCAGTTCTTC
-,TRBJ1-4,many,TRBV10-2,CASSARRYEKLFF,TGCGCCAGCAGTGCCAGGCGATACGAAAAACTGTTTTTT
-,TRBJ2-2,-,TRBV19,CASSIGFPHRGAVF,TGTGCCAGTAGTATAGGGTTTCCACACCGGGGAGCTGTTTTT
-,TRBJ2-2,few,TRBV7-2,CASGRRRNTGELFF,TGTGCCAGCGGTAGAAGAAGAAACACCGGGGAGCTGTTTTTT
-,TRBJ2-5,-,TRBV7-2,CASSRNREETQYF,TGTGCCAGCAGCCGCAACAGGGAAGAGACCCAGTACTTC
-,TRBJ1-2,-,TRBV18,CASSPLRPGYTF,TGTGCCAGCTCACCACTGAGACCTGGCTACACCTTC
-,TRBJ2-7,-,TRBV10-3,CAISDSGGHRGEQYF,TGTGCCATCAGTGACTCAGGCGGGCATCGGGGCGAGCAGTACTTC
TRBD2,TRBJ2-3,-,TRBV11-3,CASSARAGLAGFNTQYF,TGTGCCAGCAGCGCCCGGGCGGGACTAGCGGGGTTCAATACGCAGTATTTT
-,TRBJ1-2,-,TRBV7-2,CASSPGGGGAYGYTF,TGTGCCAGCAGCCCAGGAGGAGGGGGGGCCTATGGCTACACCTTC
-,TRBJ1-2,-,TRBV28,CASTLNRVGYTF,TGTGCCAGCACCCTTAATCGGGTAGGCTACACCTTC
-,TRBJ1-4,-,TRBV27,CASSWKGEKLFF,TGTGCCAGCAGTTGGAAGGGTGAAAAACTGTTTTTT
-,TRBJ2-5,-,TRBV18,CASSPPTAQETQYF,TGTGCCAGCTCACCACCGACAGCCCAAGAGACCCAGTACTTC
-,TRBJ2-3,-,TRBV10-3,CAISPALDTQYF,TGTGCCATCAGCCCTGCCCTGGATACGCAGTATTTT
-,TRBJ1-4,-,TRBV19,CASSIRTLGLGKLFF,TGTGCCAGTAGTATCCGGACATTGGGGCTGGGAAAACTGTTTTTT
TRBD1,TRBJ2-6,-,TRBV19,CASTPRGQGTITAGANVLTF,TGTGCCAGTACCCCACGCGGACAGGGGACCATAACTGCTGGGGCCAACGTCCTGACTTTC
-,TRBJ2-1,-,TRBV10-1,CASSPLGSGNEQFF,TGCGCCAGCAGCCCGCTCGGGAGCGGGAATGAGCAGTTCTTC